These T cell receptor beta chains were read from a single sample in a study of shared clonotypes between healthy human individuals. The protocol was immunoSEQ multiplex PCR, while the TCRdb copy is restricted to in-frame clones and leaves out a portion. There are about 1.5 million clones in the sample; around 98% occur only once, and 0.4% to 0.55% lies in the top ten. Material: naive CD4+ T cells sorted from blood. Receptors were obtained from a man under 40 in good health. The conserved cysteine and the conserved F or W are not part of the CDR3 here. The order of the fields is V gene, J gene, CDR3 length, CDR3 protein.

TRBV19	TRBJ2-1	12	ASSRDSRGNEQF
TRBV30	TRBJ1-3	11	AWSVVGGNTIY
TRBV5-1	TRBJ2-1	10	ASSGGQNEQF
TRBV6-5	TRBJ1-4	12	ASTPTGDNEKLF
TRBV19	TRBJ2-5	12	ASSPHGQGETQY
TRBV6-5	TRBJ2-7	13	ASSNLAGGPNEQY
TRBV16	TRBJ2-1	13	ASSPSASGINEQF
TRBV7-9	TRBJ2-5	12	ASSLEGGGETQY
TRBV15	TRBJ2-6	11	ATSTIGANVLT
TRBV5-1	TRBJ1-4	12	ASSLPGEAEKLF
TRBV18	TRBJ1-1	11	ASSPPKNTEAF
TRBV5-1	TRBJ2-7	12	ASSQGPEASEQY
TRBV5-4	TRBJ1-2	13	ASSSGKAETWGYT
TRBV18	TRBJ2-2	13	ASSPGLARTGELF
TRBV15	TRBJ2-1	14	ATSRDGSDRRTEQF
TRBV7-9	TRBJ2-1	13	ASSQTGTPRNEQF
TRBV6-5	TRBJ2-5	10	ASSRGGANLY
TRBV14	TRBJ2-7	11	ASRLAGKYEQY
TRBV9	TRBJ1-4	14	ASSADRGRDNEKLF
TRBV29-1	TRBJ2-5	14	SSLLYGRAVGETQY
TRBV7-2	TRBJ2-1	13	ASSEKREAVYEQF
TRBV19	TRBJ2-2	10	ASSIVGGELF
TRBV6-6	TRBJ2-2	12	ASSYRGNTGELF
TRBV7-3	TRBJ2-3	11	ASSVTGSDTQY
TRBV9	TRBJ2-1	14	ASSVVTSRRWNEQF
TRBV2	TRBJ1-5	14	ASSEVQARLGQPQH
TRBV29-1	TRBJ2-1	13	SVERQGAVRREQF
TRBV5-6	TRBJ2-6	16	ASSLEFRDFSGANVLT
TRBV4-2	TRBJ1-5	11	ASSQGRDQPQH
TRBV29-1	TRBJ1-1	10	SAQGGRTEAF
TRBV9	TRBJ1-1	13	ASSVAGDSWTEAF
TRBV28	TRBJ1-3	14	ASSPSDRISGNTIY
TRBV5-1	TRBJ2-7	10	ASSSEGYEQY
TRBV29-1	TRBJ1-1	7	SVEFEAF
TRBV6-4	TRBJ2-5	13	ASSADFLWSSPQY
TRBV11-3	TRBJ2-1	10	ASSPGPRTQF
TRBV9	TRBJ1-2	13	ASSVDPTGNNGYT
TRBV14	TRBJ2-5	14	ASSLRITAGGETQY
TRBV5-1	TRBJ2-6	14	ASSLWTGTGANVLT
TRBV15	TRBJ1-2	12	ATSTQDRGNGYT
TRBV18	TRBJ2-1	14	ASSTSGTGSYNEQF